This T cell receptor (beta chain) emerged from a study of blood T cell repertoires in COVID-19. Study details: Material from acute and convalescent COVID-19 was sourced from the United States, Italy and Spain. The analysed material was cDNA or gDNA that came from T cells, B-cell-depleted T cells, or PBMCs.

The germline gives CDR1 MNHEY, CDR2 SVGEGT. Unmatched junction bases numbered 10, after V lost 2 bases and J lost 2 bases. The CDR3 has 18 residues. Authors' data handling: Estimates of nucleated cell counts were drawn from the amplification of reference gene primers. Here immunoSEQ multiplex PCR was the method, and the copy in TCRdb shows in-frame clones only, minus some. V, J and clone size were drawn from that table, and D and trimming were deduced from the DNA. The table shows under 300,000 clones, with approximately 90% occurring only once. Sequencing was carried out using peripheral blood. The V call is TRBV6-2 or TRBV6-3, the J call TRBJ2-1, with TRBD2 identical over 9 bases. This clonotype was sampled from a middle-aged woman who had recovered from COVID-19. The CDR3 spells CASSYRTPLAGTYNEQFF. The CDR3 DNA reads TGTGCCAGCAGTTACCGAACACCCCTAGCGGGGACCTACAATGAGCAGTTCTTC.